The TCR beta chain under discussion was sequenced for a study of T cell responses to AZD1222 COVID-19 vaccine. Libraries were prepared by immunoSEQ multiplex PCR; TCRdb keeps only in-frame clonotypes and omits some of them. The sample carries over 150,000 clones, around nine tenths recorded once. CDR1 is SGHTA and CDR2 is FQGNSA in the germline V gene. V lost 1 base and J 0 bases, leaving 13 bases between the germline ends. The CDR3 has 17 residues. Of note for this clone: Its antigen is not identified.

Regarding the study as a whole: In all cases, repertoires were sampled only after the peak T cell response. Spike-specific TCR breadth and depth went up after people got two AZD1222 doses.

This chain connects TRBV7-2 to TRBJ2-4; D is uncertain. The starting material was peripheral blood, obtained 28 days after the second AZD1222 dose. The sequence was obtained from an adult who received the AZD1222 COVID-19 vaccine. The CDR3 sequence is CASSLDSALRAKNIQYF. CDR3 bases: TGTGCCAGCAGCTTAGACTCGGCGCTTCGAGCCAAAAACATTCAGTACTTC.